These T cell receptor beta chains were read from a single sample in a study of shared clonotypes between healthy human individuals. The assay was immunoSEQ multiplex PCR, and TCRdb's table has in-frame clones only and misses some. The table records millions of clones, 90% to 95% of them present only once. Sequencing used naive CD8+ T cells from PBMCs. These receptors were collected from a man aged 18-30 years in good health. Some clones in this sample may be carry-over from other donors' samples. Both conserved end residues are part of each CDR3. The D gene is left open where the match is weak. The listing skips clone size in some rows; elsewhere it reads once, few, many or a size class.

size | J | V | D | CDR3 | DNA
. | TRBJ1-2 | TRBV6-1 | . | CASSHEGRSTF | TGTGCCAGCAGTCATGAGGGGAGATCCACCTTC
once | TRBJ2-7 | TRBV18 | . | CASSPKQGTYEQYF | TGTGCCAGCTCACCAAAACAGGGAACCTACGAGCAGTACTTC
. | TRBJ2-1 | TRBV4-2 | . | CASSTWRGGNEQFF | TGTGCCAGCAGCACGTGGAGGGGAGGTAATGAGCAGTTCTTC
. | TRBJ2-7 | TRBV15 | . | CATSTRTPYYEQYF | TGTGCCACCAGCACCCGGACACCTTACTACGAGCAGTACTTC
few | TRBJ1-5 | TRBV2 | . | CASRDGDQPQHF | TGTGCCAGCCGGGACGGAGATCAGCCCCAGCATTTT
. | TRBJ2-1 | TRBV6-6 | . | CASSPVGGGYNEQFF | TGTGCCAGCAGCCCCGTAGGGGGAGGCTACAATGAGCAGTTCTTC
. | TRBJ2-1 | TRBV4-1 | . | CASSQRYQPGNEQFF | TGCGCCAGCAGCCAACGATATCAGCCCGGTAATGAGCAGTTCTTC
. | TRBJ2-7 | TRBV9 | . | CASSAHPGSTYEQYF | TGTGCCAGCAGCGCACACCCCGGGTCAACCTACGAGCAGTACTTC
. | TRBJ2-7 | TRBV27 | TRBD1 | CASSPYGQGGYEQYF | TGTGCCAGCAGTCCATATGGACAGGGTGGCTACGAGCAGTACTTC
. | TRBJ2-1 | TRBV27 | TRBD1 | CASSILATGGPSYNEQFF | TGTGCCAGCAGCATCTTAGCTACAGGGGGCCCCTCCTACAATGAGCAGTTCTTC
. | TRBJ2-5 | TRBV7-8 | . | CASSLLSGPQETQYF | TGTGCCAGCAGCTTACTCTCCGGGCCCCAAGAGACCCAGTACTTC
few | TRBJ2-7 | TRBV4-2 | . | CASSQGGPYEQYF | TGTGCCAGCAGCCAAGGGGGTCCCTACGAGCAGTACTTC
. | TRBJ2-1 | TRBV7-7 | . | CASSLLESSYNEQFF | TGTGCCAGCAGCTTATTGGAGAGCTCCTACAATGAGCAGTTCTTC
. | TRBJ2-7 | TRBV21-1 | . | CASSIQTGALWYEQYF | TGTGCCAGCAGCATCCAAACAGGGGCCTTGTGGTACGAGCAGTACTTC
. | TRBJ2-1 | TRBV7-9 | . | CASSFSREKVFGVDEQFF | TGTGCCAGCAGCTTTTCCCGGGAGAAGGTTTTCGGAGTCGATGAGCAGTTCTTC
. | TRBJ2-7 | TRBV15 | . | CATSRDPTRTYEQYF | TGTGCCACCAGCAGAGATCCTACGCGGACCTACGAGCAGTACTTC
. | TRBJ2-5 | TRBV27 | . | CASSGRPQETQYF | TGTGCCAGCAGTGGGAGACCCCAAGAGACCCAGTACTTC
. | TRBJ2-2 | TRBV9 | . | CASSVPLGRELFF | TGTGCCAGCAGCGTCCCCCTCGGGAGAGAGCTGTTTTTT